These 32 T cell receptor beta chains came from one sample sequenced in a study of siplizumab effects on memory and regulatory T cells. The protocol was immunoSEQ multiplex PCR, while the TCRdb copy is restricted to in-frame clones and leaves out a portion. The repertoire holds some 100,000 clones, with around 95% as singletons. The sample comprised Tregs sorted from blood. The source of these receptors is a human donor in good health.

The genes are TRBV10-3 and TRBJ2-7, with TRBD1 matching 8 bases. The CDR3 is 13 amino acids. Per the germline V gene, CDR1 is ENHRY and CDR2 is SYGVKD. J lost 5 bases, V lost 10 bases, and 10 bases had no gene match. The DNA for the CDR3 is TGTGCCAGCAAACAGGGGGTTGAGGACGAGCAGTACTTC. Encoded protein: CASKQGVEDEQYF.

This chain links TRBV19 with TRBJ1-2; no firm D call. The germline CDR1 and CDR2 sequences are LNHDA and SQIVND (reference sequence). This CDR3 has 16 residues. The germline V and J ends were trimmed by 4 bases and 4 bases, with 19 bases remaining between them. As DNA, the CDR3 is TGTGCCAGTAGTAGAAACCCGGGAGCTCCATTCTATGGCTACACCTTC. Amino acid sequence: CASSRNPGAPFYGYTF.

This rearrangement joins TRBV7-3 to TRBJ2-1; D uncertain. Germline-derived CDR1 and CDR2 are SGHTA and FQGTGA. V was cut by 3 bases and J by 5 bases, with 8 bases left in between. The CDR3 is made up of 13 amino acids. As DNA, the CDR3 is TGTGCCAGCAGCTTCAGTAAGGACAATGAGCAGTTCTTC. It yields the protein CASSFSKDNEQFF. The variable domain in full, completed from reference TRBV7-3 and TRBJ2-1, reads GAGVSQTPSNKVTEKGKYVELRCDPISGHTALYWYRQSLGQGPEFLIYFQGTGAADDSGLPNDRFFAVRPEGSVSTLKIQRTERGDSAVYLCASSFSKDNEQFFGPGTRLTVL.

The genes are TRBV6-1 and TRBJ2-5; perhaps TRBD2 as D (5 bases). The V gene's germline CDR1 is MNHNS and CDR2 SASEGT. V shed 5 bases and J shed 1 base, with 11 bases lying between them. The CDR3 length is 14 residues. As DNA, the CDR3 is TGTGCCAGCAGTATCAGCGGCACCCAAGAGACCCAGTACTTC. Translating gives CASSISGTQETQYF.

The CDR3 protein is CASSFGGAGYGYTF. The CDR3 DNA reads as TGTGCCAGCAGTTTTGGGGGGGCGGGTTATGGCTACACCTTC. The V call is TRBV28, the J call TRBJ1-2; TRBD1 is a possible D gene (6 bases). Trimming pared 3 bases from V and 5 bases from J, leaving 13 bases between. This CDR3 region has 14 residues. The germline V gene encodes CDR1 MDHEN and CDR2 SYDVKM.

This rearrangement joins TRBV23-1 to TRBJ2-5; D not resolved. TRBV23-1 is an ORF, with its function uncertain. V was shortened by 8 bases and J by 1 base, with 14 bases between the two germline ends. The CDR3 covers 14 residues. In DNA form, the CDR3 reads TGCGCCAGCGGGCTCACACCGCTCCAAGAGACCCAGTACTTC. This encodes CASGLTPLQETQYF.

This clone appeared a single time. V gene TRBV7-3 combines with J gene TRBJ1-1, with D hard to call. V lost 3 bases and J 1 base, leaving 6 bases between the germline ends. The CDR3 has 13 amino acids. Looked up from germline, CDR1 is SGHTA and CDR2 is FQGTGA. CDR3 in DNA: TGTGCCAGCAGCTTTACAGAGAACACTGAAGCTTTCTTT. Amino acids: CASSFTENTEAFF.

The chain carries TRBV28 and TRBJ1-2, with a possible D match to TRBD1 (5 bases). The CDR3 loop spans 16 amino acids. Germline CDR1 MDHEN, CDR2 SYDVKM. V lost 6 bases to trimming and J lost 3 bases, with 20 bases between them. Here the CDR3 reads CASRFLAGRGDYGYTF. The CDR3 DNA is TGTGCCAGCAGGTTTCTAGCAGGGAGAGGAGACTATGGCTACACCTTC.

The rearrangement links TRBV5-1 to TRBJ2-7; tentatively, D is TRBD2 (6 bases). CDR1 and CDR2 (germline): SGHRS, YFSETQ. V shed 3 bases and J shed 4 bases, with 14 bases lying between them. The CDR3 contains 14 residues. CDR3 protein: CASSSGSGRYEQYF. In DNA form, the CDR3 reads TGCGCCAGCAGCTCGGGTAGCGGAAGGTACGAGCAGTACTTC.

The CDR3 loop reads CASSVGPYSGNTIYF. DNA for the CDR3: TGTGCCAGCAGCGTAGGGCCCTACTCTGGAAACACCATATATTTT. This chain connects TRBV9 to TRBJ1-3; D not certain. The germline V gene encodes CDR1 SGDLS and CDR2 YYNGEE. The germline V and J ends were trimmed by 0 bases and 0 bases, with 7 bases remaining between them. The CDR3 has 15 amino acids.

CDR3 sequence: CASSLGGGDFQETQYF. In DNA, the CDR3 is TGTGCCAGCAGCTTAGGGGGAGGGGACTTCCAAGAGACCCAGTACTTC. The chain carries TRBV11-3 and TRBJ2-5, with TRBD2 matching 7 bases. Germline lookup yields CDR1 SGHNT and CDR2 YENEEA. The ends lost 1 base at V and 1 base at J; junction bases unmatched: 6. This CDR3 has 16 residues.

The J gene is TRBJ2-1, the V gene TRBV9; TRBD2 matches 8 bases. The germline gives CDR1 SGDLS, CDR2 YYNGEE. The CDR3 length is 13 residues. The J segment lost 10 bases and the V segment lost 2 bases, leaving 5 bases of the junction unmatched. The CDR3 here is CASSVNPGGEQFF. The CDR3 bases are TGTGCCAGCAGCGTTAACCCGGGAGGGGAGCAGTTCTTC.

J is TRBJ2-4 and V is TRBV18; weak D call: TRBD2 (6 bases). Trimming cost V 0 bases and J 6 bases, with 9 bases left between them. The CDR3 is 14 residues long. Germline CDR1 is KGHSH and CDR2 is LQKENI. CDR3 sequence reads: CASSPPAGRNIQYF. CDR3 bases: TGTGCCAGCTCACCACCTGCCGGGAGAAACATTCAGTACTTC.

The gene calls are TRBV10-2 and TRBJ1-4; tentative D call: TRBD1 (6 bases). The ends were cut back, 6 bases at V and 5 bases at J, with 10 bases in the middle. The CDR3 spans 13 residues. Germline V gene sequence: CDR1 WSHSY, CDR2 SAAADI. The CDR3 sequence is CASSGRGNEKLFF. DNA for the CDR3: TGCGCCAGCAGCGGCAGGGGAAATGAAAAACTGTTTTTT.

This rearrangement joins TRBV19 to TRBJ1-1; TRBD1 matches at 9 bases. This CDR3 spans 16 amino acids. Germline V lookup: CDR1 LNHDA, CDR2 SQIVND (reference sequence). V trimming: 4 bases; J trimming: 3 bases; junction bases outside the gene matches: 9. CDR3 coding DNA: TGTGCCAGTAGTAGACCTCGGACAGGGGAAGACACTGAAGCTTTCTTT. It is translated as CASSRPRTGEDTEAFF.

The rearrangement joins TRBV27 to TRBJ1-1; perhaps TRBD1 as D (5 bases). Germline CDR1 MNHEY, CDR2 SMNVEV (reference sequence). This CDR3 spans 14 amino acids. Trimming shortened V by 3 bases and J by 1 base, and 9 bases separated the two germline ends. The CDR3 DNA is TGTGCCAGCAGTTTGCGGAGGGGGAACACTGAAGCTTTCTTT. It encodes CASSLRRGNTEAFF.

V is TRBV19 and J is TRBJ2-6; TRBD2 matches 7 bases. V shed 0 bases and J 3 bases; nucleotides not matched to a gene: 8. The germline CDR1 and CDR2 sequences are LNHDA and SQIVND (reference sequence). CDR3 length: 18 amino acids. The CDR3 loop is CASSIEASGPRGANVLTF. CDR3 in DNA: TGTGCCAGTAGTATAGAAGCTAGCGGCCCCCGTGGGGCCAACGTCCTGACTTTC.

The gene calls are TRBV7-8 and TRBJ2-3, with D perhaps matching TRBD1 (6 bases). V was shortened by 5 bases and J by 7 bases, with 19 bases between the two germline ends. CDR1 and CDR2 from the germline V gene are SGHVS and FQNEAQ. The CDR3 is 15 residues long. CDR3 sequence reads: CASSGPGATINTQYF. For the CDR3, the DNA is TGTGCCAGCAGCGGACCAGGGGCGACAATAAATACGCAGTATTTT. The whole variable domain, remainder taken from reference TRBV7-8 and TRBJ2-3, is GAGVSQSPRYKVAKRGQDVALRCDPISGHVSLFWYQQALGQGPEFLTYFQNEAQLDKSGLPSDRFFAERPEGSVSTLKIQRTQQEDSAVYLCASSGPGATINTQYFGPGTRLTVL.

The chain uses TRBV6-5 and TRBJ2-1, with D possibly TRBD1 on 5 matching bases. CDR1 is MNHEY, CDR2 SVGAGI, per germline. The CDR3 contains 15 residues. Trimming cost V 2 bases and J 2 bases, with 10 bases left between them. Here the CDR3 DNA reads TGTGCCAGCAGTTACAAGGGGATCACCTACAATGAGCAGTTCTTC. It translates to CASSYKGITYNEQFF.

V usage is TRBV28 and J usage is TRBJ2-7; D is ambiguous. This CDR3 region has 14 residues. Germline V gene data show CDR1 as MDHEN and CDR2 as SYDVKM. The V end lost 8 bases, the J end lost 3 bases, and 17 bases lay between the germline ends. CDR3 sequence: CASLVRLPHYEQYF. As DNA, the CDR3 is TGTGCCAGCCTAGTAAGGCTTCCCCACTACGAGCAGTACTTC.

V usage is TRBV10-2 and J usage is TRBJ2-1, with D possibly matching TRBD2 (6 bases). This CDR3 spans 12 amino acids. CDR1 and CDR2 from the germline V gene are WSHSY and SAAADI. With 11 bases removed from V and 8 bases from J, the gap between germline ends came to 16 bases. The CDR3 loop is CAGGTRADEQFF. CDR3 bases: TGCGCCGGCGGGACGCGAGCCGATGAGCAGTTCTTC.

The chain is built from TRBV11-2 and TRBJ2-1, with 7 bases aligning to TRBD2. V trimming: 1 base; J trimming: 3 bases; junction bases outside the gene matches: 9. There are 17 residues in the CDR3. Germline values: CDR1 SGHAT, CDR2 FQNNGV. The CDR3 reads CASSLGFMAGVYNEQFF. The CDR3 DNA sequence: TGTGCCAGCAGCTTAGGTTTTATGGCGGGAGTCTACAATGAGCAGTTCTTC.

The J gene is TRBJ2-3, the V gene TRBV5-1; no clear D. The CDR3 is made up of 11 amino acids. Germline loops: CDR1 SGHRS, CDR2 YFSETQ. The V and J ends lost 6 bases and 4 bases respectively, with 6 bases between them. The DNA for the CDR3 is TGCGCCAGCAATTCCGCAGATACGCAGTATTTT. Translating it yields CASNSADTQYF.

This sequence joins TRBV6-1 and TRBJ1-4; 7 nucleotides match TRBD1. CDR3 length: 15 residues. Germline CDR1 is MNHNS and CDR2 is SASEGT. V trimming: 3 bases; J trimming: 4 bases; junction bases outside the gene matches: 5. CDR3 nucleotides: TGTGCCAGCAGTGAGCCGGGACAGCTTAATGAAAAACTGTTTTTT. As protein: CASSEPGQLNEKLFF.

The chain carries TRBV9 and TRBJ2-1; TRBD2 agrees at 8 bases. CDR1 and CDR2 (germline): SGDLS, YYNGEE. CDR3 size: 16 residues. The V and J ends lost 4 bases and 7 bases, in that order; junction bases with no gene match: 13. This chain's CDR3 is CASSLLSGMDSNEQFF. The CDR3 region has the DNA TGTGCCAGCAGCCTTCTTAGCGGGATGGATTCGAATGAGCAGTTCTTC.

The rearrangement uses TRBV15 and TRBJ2-5; 8 bases map to TRBD2. The J call may be faulty, since TRBJ2-7 better matches the DNA end. CDR1 is LNHNV, CDR2 YYDKDF, per germline (reference sequence). The CDR3 covers 15 residues. CDR3 nucleotides: TGTGCCACCAGCAGAGCTCCCGGGGGGGCCTACGAGCAGTACTTC. As protein: CATSRAPGGAYEQYF.

The chain employs TRBV28 and TRBJ2-7; D uncertain. V dropped 3 bases and J dropped 6 bases, with 9 bases sitting between them. The CDR3 is 12 amino acids. Germline assignment: CDR1 MDHEN and CDR2 SYDVKM. The CDR3 sequence is CASSLGRVEQYF. For the CDR3, the DNA is TGTGCCAGCAGTTTGGGAAGAGTCGAGCAGTACTTC.

In DNA, the CDR3 is TGTGCCATCTTAAACCAACAGGGAGGTAACTATGGCTACACCTTC. This sequence encodes CAILNQQGGNYGYTF. This sequence joins TRBV10-3 and TRBJ1-2; a weak D match, TRBD1 (6 bases). V lost 8 bases, J lost 1 base, and 17 bases lay in between. The CDR3 is 15 residues long. The germline V gene has CDR1 ENHRY and CDR2 SYGVKD.

The V call is TRBV6-6, the J call TRBJ2-5, with D unclear. Trimming cost V 6 bases and J 2 bases, with 13 bases left between them. The CDR3 contains 14 residues. Per the germline V gene, CDR1 is MNHNY and CDR2 is SVGAGI (reference sequence). CDR3 amino acids: CASRHLALQETQYF. Written as DNA, the CDR3 is TGTGCCAGCAGGCATTTAGCCCTTCAAGAGACCCAGTACTTC.

The V and J genes are TRBV6-1 and TRBJ2-7; either TRBD1 or TRBD2 may supply D (5 bases each). The CDR3 loop spans 13 amino acids. From germline, CDR1 is MNHNS and CDR2 SASEGT. V lost 2 bases and J 12 bases, leaving 17 bases between the germline ends. DNA for the CDR3: TGTGCCAGCAGTGAACTTAGGGGCGGGCGCCGGTACTTC. It codes for CASSELRGGRRYF.

V and J are TRBV28 and TRBJ2-1; 8 bases are a match to TRBD2. CDR3 length equals 14 residues. With V trimmed by 4 bases and J by 16 bases, 15 bases remained unmatched. The germline V gene has CDR1 MDHEN and CDR2 SYDVKM. This CDR3 reads CASSSGSLSGKEFF. The CDR3 region has the DNA TGTGCCAGCAGTTCAGGTAGCCTTAGCGGGAAGGAATTCTTC.

The rearrangement uses TRBV7-9 and TRBJ2-1, with 10 positions matching TRBD1. The CDR3 sequence is 19 residues long. V was pared by 5 bases and J by 0 bases, with 13 bases of the junction left unmatched. Per germline, CDR1 SEHNR and CDR2 FQNEAQ (reference sequence). The CDR3 DNA reads TGTGCCAGCAGCCTCCCGGGACAGGGGACGTCGAGCTCCTACAATGAGCAGTTCTTC. Protein product: CASSLPGQGTSSSYNEQFF.